These 27 T cell receptor beta chains came from one sample sequenced in a study of radiotherapy plus CTLA-4 blockade in lung cancer. The assay was immunoSEQ multiplex PCR, and TCRdb's table has in-frame clones only and misses some. The sample gives around 72,000 clones, approximately 78% of which show up once; 7.1% is in the top ten. The starting material was peripheral blood, obtained from a patient treated with radiotherapy plus ipilimumab. Receptors originate from a human donor with non-small cell lung cancer who had a complete response to radiotherapy plus ipilimumab.

The chain carries TRBV11-3 and TRBJ2-7; TRBD1 matches at 9 bases. V dropped 1 base and J dropped 4; count of bases not matched to a gene: 5. The CDR3 is 15 residues long. Germline assignment: CDR1 SGHNT and CDR2 YENEEA. DNA of the CDR3: TGTGCCAGCAGCTTAGGAAGGACAGGGGAGTACGAGCAGTACTTC. This encodes CASSLGRTGEYEQYF. Using reference TRBV11-3 and TRBJ2-7 for the parts outside the CDR3, the full variable domain is EAGVVQSPRYKIIEKKQPVAFWCNPISGHNTLYWYLQNLGQGPELLIRYENEEAVDDSQLPKDRFSAERLKGVDSTLKIQPAELGDSAVYLCASSLGRTGEYEQYFGPGTRLTVT.

The chain joins TRBV30 to TRBJ1-6; D call uncertain. The germline gives CDR1 GTSNPN, CDR2 SVGIG (reference sequence). V lost 0 bases to trimming and J lost 16 bases, with 10 bases between them. The CDR3 covers 11 residues. CDR3 nucleotide sequence: TGTGCCTGGAGTGTAAGGTCCGATCTCCACTTT. The encoded protein is CAWSVRSDLHF.

This clone was seen more than once but under ten times. The V call is TRBV5-1, the J call TRBJ1-3; D is perhaps TRBD1 (5 bases). Germline values: CDR1 SGHRS, CDR2 YFSETQ. The CDR3 consists of 14 residues. V shed 1 base and J shed 5 bases, with 10 bases lying between them. The CDR3 loop is CASSLSGWRNTIYF. CDR3 DNA: TGCGCCAGCAGCTTGTCAGGGTGGAGAAACACCATATATTTT. The full variable domain, completed using reference TRBV5-1 and TRBJ1-3, is KAGVTQTPRYLIKTRGQQVTLSCSPISGHRSVSWYQQTPGQGLQFLFEYFSETQRNKGNFPGRFSGRQFSNSRSEMNVSTLELGDSALYLCASSLSGWRNTIYFGEGSWLTVV.

This chain links TRBV5-1 with TRBJ2-2, with TRBD1 identical over 7 bases. CDR3 length: 13 residues. V trimming: 4 bases; J trimming: 6 bases; junction bases outside the gene matches: 3. Germline CDR1 SGHRS, CDR2 YFSETQ. CDR3 amino acids: CASSPDRSGELFF. CDR3 DNA sequence: TGCGCCAGCAGCCCGGACAGGTCCGGGGAGCTGTTTTTT.

The chain is built from TRBV5-4 and TRBJ2-3; the D gene is possibly TRBD2 (5 bases). Trimming took off 3 bases at V and 4 bases at J, with 6 bases between the two ends. CDR1 is SGHNT, CDR2 YYREEE, per germline (reference sequence). This CDR3 spans 12 amino acids. The CDR3 reads CASSSEADTQYF. Written as DNA, the CDR3 is TGTGCCAGCAGCTCGGAGGCAGATACGCAGTATTTT.

This clone has just a few counts. Other DNA sequences in this sample translate to the same CDR3. The genes are TRBV7-8 and TRBJ2-1, with 10 nucleotides matching TRBD2. In germline, CDR1 is SGHVS, CDR2 FQNEAQ. The CDR3 sequence is 18 residues long. Trimming cost V 1 base and J 6 bases; bases outside gene matches: 12. The CDR3 here is CASSLEGVAGGLANEQFF. The CDR3 nucleotides read TGTGCCAGCAGCTTAGAGGGGGTAGCGGGGGGCCTGGCCAATGAGCAGTTCTTC.

The chain couples TRBV7-9 to TRBJ2-7; D not resolved. CDR3 size: 14 residues. Trimming took off 1 base at V and 5 bases at J, with 12 bases between the two ends. The germline gives CDR1 SEHNR, CDR2 FQNEAQ (reference sequence). The chain's CDR3 is CASSLGESWDEQYV. The CDR3 region has the DNA TGTGCCAGCAGCTTAGGAGAAAGCTGGGACGAGCAGTACGTC.

The rearrangement links TRBV4-2 to TRBJ2-1; 10 positions match TRBD2. The CDR3 contains 16 residues. The ends lost 3 bases at V and 8 bases at J; junction bases unmatched: 10. CDR1 and CDR2 from the germline V gene are LGHNA and YNFKEQ. The CDR3 loop reads CASSHSEAGGVDEQFF. CDR3 nucleotide sequence: TGTGCCAGCAGCCACTCCGAAGCGGGGGGGGTCGATGAGCAGTTCTTC.

This clone came up once. The V call is TRBV7-2, the J call TRBJ2-7; TRBD1 aligns across 10 bases. CDR1 is SGHTA and CDR2 is FQGNSA in the germline V gene. The CDR3 contains 15 residues. Trimming took 5 bases from V and 3 from J; bases not matched to a gene: 7. The CDR3 DNA reads TGTGCCAGCAGCCCAGGGGGGACAGGGGACTACGAGCAGTACTTC. This gives the protein CASSPGGTGDYEQYF.

The chain couples TRBV6-5 to TRBJ1-1; possible D gene TRBD1, 6 bases. CDR3 length: 14 amino acids. In germline, CDR1 is MNHEY, CDR2 SVGAGI. Trimming shortened V by 6 bases and J by 7 bases, and 18 bases separated the two germline ends. The CDR3 DNA follows: TGTGCCAGCAGCTACGAGGGGACACGGAGTGAAGCTTTCTTT. As protein: CASSYEGTRSEAFF.

This clone was found a few times. The chain carries TRBV7-9 and TRBJ2-4; D gene uncertain. V was clipped by 2 bases and J by 6 bases, with 8 bases between them. Looked up from germline, CDR1 is SEHNR and CDR2 is FQNEAQ (reference sequence). The CDR3 totals 13 residues. CDR3 sequence reads: CASSLNPVNIQYF. The CDR3 region has the DNA TGTGCCAGCAGCTTAAATCCCGTAAACATTCAGTACTTC.

The rearrangement links TRBV9 to TRBJ1-4; weak D call: TRBD1 (6 bases). The length of the CDR3 is 15 residues. Trimming removed 4 bases at V and 2 bases at J, with 12 bases between. Germline values: CDR1 SGDLS, CDR2 YYNGEE. The CDR3 nucleotides read TGTGCCAGCAGCCCTCGGGGGGCCACTAATGAAAAACTGTTTTTT. Its translation: CASSPRGATNEKLFF.

The J gene is TRBJ1-1, the V gene TRBV18; TRBD1 agrees at 12 bases. The CDR3 is 16 amino acids. Germline-derived CDR1 and CDR2 are KGHSH and LQKENI. V was clipped by 4 bases and J by 6 bases; unmatched bases: 9. Here the CDR3 DNA reads TGTGCCAGCTCACGATCCCCGGGACAGGGGGCGCCTGAAGCTTTCTTT. Translated: CASSRSPGQGAPEAFF.

The chain couples TRBV29-1 to TRBJ1-4, with D possibly matching TRBD1 (5 bases). Per germline, CDR1 SQVTM and CDR2 ANQGSEA. This CDR3 has 11 amino acids. V shed 4 bases and J shed 12 bases, with 12 bases lying between them. CDR3 DNA sequence: TGCAGCGTTGGAAGGGGAACGGAACTGTTTTTT. It is translated as CSVGRGTELFF.

The V and J genes are TRBV2 and TRBJ2-1; TRBD2 aligns across 11 bases. Germline V gives CDR1 SNHLY, CDR2 FYNNEI. Germline trimming cut 9 bases from V and 0 bases from J; bases unmatched to any gene: 10. This CDR3 spans 17 amino acids. In DNA form, the CDR3 reads TGTGCCAGGACTAGCGGGGACCCAACAAGCTCCTACAATGAGCAGTTCTTC. Encoded protein: CARTSGDPTSSYNEQFF.

The chain combines TRBV7-6 with TRBJ2-1; no clear D. V was trimmed by 0 bases and J by 9 bases, leaving 12 bases between them. Germline CDR1 and CDR2: SGHVS and FNYEAQ. The CDR3 is made up of 14 amino acids. The CDR3 bases are TGTGCCAGCAGCTTAGCGGGATCAATCGGTGAGCAGTTCTTC. It specifies CASSLAGSIGEQFF.

The chain links TRBV5-1 to TRBJ1-2; a weak D match, TRBD1 (6 bases). The CDR3 has 14 residues. Trimming removed 0 bases from V and 4 bases from J, with 10 bases in between. From germline, CDR1 is SGHRS and CDR2 YFSETQ. The CDR3 coding sequence is TGCGCCAGCAGCTTGGGTTCAGGGGTCTATGGCTACACCTTC. Translating gives CASSLGSGVYGYTF.

The rearrangement joins TRBV2 to TRBJ2-1; TRBD2 agrees at 9 bases. There are 15 residues in the CDR3. V lost 7 bases to trimming and J lost 5 bases; unmatched junction nucleotides: 9. Germline loops: CDR1 SNHLY, CDR2 FYNNEI. The CDR3 DNA reads as TGTGCCAGCACCCCTGAGGTAGCGGGAGACAATGAGCAGTTCTTC. Its protein is CASTPEVAGDNEQFF.

The chain employs TRBV5-1 and TRBJ2-7, with TRBD1 matching over 7 bases. This CDR3 comprises 17 residues. V shed 3 bases, J shed 2 bases, and the junction held 14 bases outside the gene matches. Looked up from germline, CDR1 is SGHRS and CDR2 is YFSETQ. The CDR3 reads CASSSIWTGEGTYEQYF. Written as DNA, the CDR3 is TGCGCCAGCAGCTCAATATGGACAGGTGAGGGAACCTACGAGCAGTACTTC.

The rearrangement links TRBV5-4 to TRBJ2-3, with 8 bases aligning to TRBD1. The germline V gene encodes CDR1 SGHNT and CDR2 YYREEE (reference sequence). After removal of 3 bases from V and 3 bases from J, the junction contained 6 bases not matched to a gene. The CDR3 runs 15 residues. The chain's CDR3 is CASSSGTGGTDTQYF. In DNA form, the CDR3 reads TGTGCCAGCAGCTCCGGGACAGGAGGGACAGATACGCAGTATTTT.

This sequence joins TRBV18 and TRBJ1-5; a possible D gene is TRBD1 (6 bases). CDR1 is KGHSH, CDR2 LQKENI, per germline. The CDR3 sequence is 15 residues long. Trimming took off 4 bases at V and 3 bases at J, with 13 bases between the two ends. The CDR3 region has the DNA TGTGCCAGCTCACTCGCGGACAGCGCCAATCAGCCCCAGCATTTT. Its translation: CASSLADSANQPQHF. Combining the CDR3 with reference TRBV18 and TRBJ1-5 gives the whole variable domain NAGVMQNPRHLVRRRGQEARLRCSPMKGHSHVYWYRQLPEEGLKFMVYLQKENIIDESGMPKERFSAEFPKEGPSILRIQQVVRGDSAAYFCASSLADSANQPQHFGDGTRLSIL.

This clone showed up just a few times. Mismatch with germline at one junction end may stem from a read error. The chain uses TRBV11-3 and TRBJ2-3, with 11 bases aligning to TRBD2. The CDR3 is made up of 17 amino acids. Germline loops: CDR1 SGHNT, CDR2 YENEEA. CDR3 sequence reads: CASSLQTSGDSTDTLYF. CDR3 nucleotides: TGTGCCAGCAGCTTACAGACTAGCGGGGATAGCACAGATACGCTGTATTTT.

This clone has only a few counts. This chain connects TRBV19 to TRBJ1-6, with D unresolved. The CDR3 has 13 residues. Per germline, CDR1 LNHDA and CDR2 SQIVND (reference sequence). The germline V and J ends were trimmed by 1 base and 8 bases, with 6 bases remaining between them. The CDR3 coding sequence is TGTGCCAGTAGTATAGGCCAGCATTCACCCCTCCACTTT. It translates to CASSIGQHSPLHF.

V usage is TRBV5-1 and J usage is TRBJ2-1; D tentatively reads TRBD1 or TRBD2 (7 bases each). The V gene's germline CDR1 is SGHRS and CDR2 YFSETQ. With 4 bases removed from V and 12 bases from J, the gap between germline ends came to 29 bases. The CDR3 runs to 17 residues. CDR3 sequence reads: CASSLRWSSGFPGGQFF. The CDR3 DNA reads TGCGCCAGCAGCCTGAGGTGGTCTAGCGGTTTCCCAGGGGGGCAGTTCTTC.

For this clone: The final CDR3 position lacks the conserved phenylalanine or tryptophan, pointing to a likely read error. The chain has TRBV7-9 and TRBJ1-1; D gene ambiguous. The CDR3 has 15 amino acids. V was cut by 2 bases and J by 1 base, with 11 bases left in between. The V gene's germline CDR1 is SEHNR and CDR2 FQNEAQ (reference sequence). CDR3 residues: CASSLWEEGNTEAFS. Written as DNA, the CDR3 is TGTGCCAGCAGCTTATGGGAAGAGGGGAACACTGAAGCTTTCTCT.

The chain has TRBV18 and TRBJ1-3; maybe TRBD1 (5 bases). Looked up from germline, CDR1 is KGHSH and CDR2 is LQKENI. The V gene lost 2 bases and the J gene lost 4 bases, with 9 bases spanning the gap. The CDR3 covers 14 residues. The CDR3 bases are TGTGCCAGCTCACCATCAGGGAACGGAAACACCATATATTTT. It specifies CASSPSGNGNTIYF.

The chain carries TRBV14 and TRBJ1-2, with D possibly TRBD1 on 6 matching bases. This CDR3 is built from 14 residues. Germline CDR1 SGHDN, CDR2 FVKESK. The ends were cut back, 1 base at V and 5 bases at J, with 11 bases in the middle. The CDR3 bases are TGTGCCAGCAGCCAAGGCGTGGGGGCGTATGGCTACACCTTC. Translated: CASSQGVGAYGYTF.